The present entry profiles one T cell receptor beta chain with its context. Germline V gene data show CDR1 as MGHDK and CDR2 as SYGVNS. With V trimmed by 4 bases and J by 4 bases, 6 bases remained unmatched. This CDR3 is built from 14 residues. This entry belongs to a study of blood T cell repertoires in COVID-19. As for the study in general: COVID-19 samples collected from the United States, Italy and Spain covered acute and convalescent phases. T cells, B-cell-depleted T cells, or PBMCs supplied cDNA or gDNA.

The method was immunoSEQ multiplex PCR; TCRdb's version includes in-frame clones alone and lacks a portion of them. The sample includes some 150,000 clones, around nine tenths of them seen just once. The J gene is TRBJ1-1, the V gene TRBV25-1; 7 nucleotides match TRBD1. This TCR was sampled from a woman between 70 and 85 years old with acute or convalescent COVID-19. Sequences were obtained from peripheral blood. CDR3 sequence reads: CASSANRGITEAFF. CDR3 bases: TGTGCCAGCAGTGCAAACAGGGGAATCACTGAAGCTTTCTTT. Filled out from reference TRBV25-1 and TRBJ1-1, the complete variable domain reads EADIYQTPRYLVIGTGKKITLECSQTMGHDKMYWYQQDPGMELHLIHYSYGVNSTEKGDLSSESTVSRIRTEHFPLTLESARPSHTSQYLCASSANRGITEAFFGQGTRLTVV.